This TCR beta chain was captured by sequencing in a study of CD8 T cells in Susac syndrome. The CDR3 covers 16 residues. Germline CDR1 and CDR2: MNHEY and SVGAGI. Trimming took 0 bases from V and 6 from J, leaving 17 bases between them. RNA amounts of about 0.5 to 1 ug underwent reverse transcription with random hexamers. It was immunoSEQ multiplex PCR that amplified TCR beta CDR3 across 54 Vbeta and 13 Jbeta. TCRdb re-analysed the immunoSEQ multiplex PCR reads in MiXCR, keeping a single row per CDR3 protein. The data contain roughly 140,000 distinct CDR3 sequences, roughly 94% of them singletons. Sequencing input: CD8+ T cells from PBMCs. The clonotype was recovered from a human donor with multiple sclerosis. This chain joins TRBV6-5 and TRBJ1-2; perhaps TRBD1 as D (6 bases). The CDR3 loop is CASSYSVQGSGDGYTF. CDR3 sequence (DNA): TGTGCCAGCAGTTACTCTGTACAGGGTAGTGGTGATGGCTACACCTTC.